These 21 T cell receptor beta chains came from one sample sequenced in a study of Graves' ophthalmopathy and Graves' hyperthyroidism. Amplification targeted the TCR beta CDR3 regions, with RNA transcripts as the source material. The first round was an RT-PCR with HTBI primers, and the second round was a multiplex PCR. TCRdb re-analysed the multiplex PCR reads in MiXCR, keeping a single row per CDR3 protein. The sample holds 500,000 to 800,000 distinct CDR3 sequences, roughly two fifths seen once. The sequencing sample was made of peripheral blood. All receptors come from an adult man with Graves' ophthalmopathy.

This clonotype appeared many times. This chain uses TRBV10-3 with TRBJ2-2, with D perhaps TRBD1 or TRBD2 (5 bases each). The CDR3 extends over 14 amino acids. Germline CDR1 is ENHRY and CDR2 is SYGVKD. Deletions cut 11 bases from V and 9 bases from J, with 22 bases between. CDR3 in DNA: TGTGCCTCCCTGGCCGTGTCAGGGACCAGGGAGCTGTTTTTT. Translating it yields CASLAVSGTRELFF.

This clonotype was seen a few times. The chain is built from TRBV7-9 and TRBJ1-1; D uncertain. Germline-derived CDR1 and CDR2 are SEHNR and FQNEAQ (reference sequence). Trimming took 5 bases from V and 5 from J, leaving 18 bases between them. This CDR3 region has 15 residues. The CDR3 coding sequence is TGTGCCAGCAGCCGCCTTAGCGGGCCCAGGACTGAAGCTTTCTTT. Its translation: CASSRLSGPRTEAFF. The complete variable domain, with remaining parts taken from reference TRBV7-9 and TRBJ1-1, reads DTGVSQNPRHKITKRGQNVTFRCDPISEHNRLYWYRQTLGQGPEFLTYFQNEAQLEKSRLLSDRFSAERPKGSFSTLEIQRTEQGDSAMYLCASSRLSGPRTEAFFGQGTRLTVV.

V gene TRBV12-3 or TRBV12-4 combines with J gene TRBJ1-5, with TRBD1 as a possible D gene (5 bases). V was pared by 6 bases and J by 8 bases, with 11 bases between. CDR3 length: 12 residues. CDR3 loop: CASSLMGEPQHF. CDR3 DNA sequence: TGTGCCAGCAGCCTGATGGGGGAGCCCCAGCATTTT.

To note about this clonotype: The junction departs from germline at one end; a sequencing error may be responsible. V usage is TRBV10-3 and J usage is TRBJ1-5; tentative D call: TRBD1 (5 bases). The CDR3 totals 16 residues. Looked up from germline, CDR1 is ENHRY and CDR2 is SYGVKD. As DNA, the CDR3 is TGTGCCAGCAGTCGGGACGGGACCCATAGCAATCAGCCCCAGCATTTT. Translating gives CASSRDGTHSNQPQHF.

The chain employs TRBV29-1 and TRBJ2-7; 10 bases match TRBD2. Germline loops: CDR1 SQVTM, CDR2 ANQGSEA. The trim removed 6 bases at V and 7 bases at J, leaving 6 bases unmatched. The CDR3 totals 12 residues. The CDR3 is CSVAELAGEQYF. The DNA for the CDR3 is TGCAGCGTGGCAGAACTAGCGGGAGAGCAGTACTTC.

V and J are TRBV20-1 and TRBJ2-7; 8 bases fit TRBD2. Germline V CDR1 and CDR2: DFQATT, SNEGSKA (reference sequence). The CDR3 is 14 amino acids. V lost 6 bases and J lost 3; bases outside the gene matches: 10. Here the CDR3 DNA reads TGCAGTGCCAGTAAGCCAGCGGGAGTCTACGAGCAGTACTTC. The encoded protein is CSASKPAGVYEQYF.

The genes are TRBV7-9 and TRBJ2-6; D perhaps matches TRBD1 (6 bases). Germline-derived CDR1 and CDR2 are SEHNR and FQNEAQ (reference sequence). V shed 3 bases and J shed 1 base, with 10 bases lying between them. The CDR3 loop spans 16 amino acids. The CDR3 DNA reads as TGTGCCAGCAGCTTCCGTAGGGGGTCTGGGGCCAACGTCCTGACTTTC. The encoded protein is CASSFRRGSGANVLTF.

This clonotype occurred many times. V is TRBV12-5 and J is TRBJ1-5, with D uncertain. The CDR3 has 13 amino acids. V lost 2 bases and J 3 bases, leaving 5 bases between the germline ends. CDR1 and CDR2 from the germline V gene are LGHNT and FRNRAP. CDR3 in amino acids: CASGLRYNQPQHF. In DNA form, the CDR3 reads TGTGCTAGTGGTTTGAGGTACAATCAGCCCCAGCATTTT.

This clonotype was seen repeatedly, ten times or more. The J gene is TRBJ2-2, the V gene TRBV24-1; D call uncertain. The V and J ends lost 5 bases and 1 base respectively, with 13 bases between them. Germline assignment: CDR1 KGHDR and CDR2 SFDVKD. The CDR3 is 16 residues long. DNA of the CDR3: TGTGCCACCAGTGCCGTTGGCGCCGAGAACACCGGGGAGCTGTTTTTT. Its translation: CATSAVGAENTGELFF.

This chain links TRBV29-1 with TRBJ2-1; D might be TRBD2 (6 bases). Trimming shortened V by 0 bases and J by 10 bases, and 13 bases separated the two germline ends. The CDR3 loop spans 13 amino acids. Germline V gene data show CDR1 as SQVTM and CDR2 as ANQGSEA. In nucleotides, the CDR3 is TGCAGCGTTGAAGAAGGAGGGATCAGGGAGCAGTTCTTC. Its protein is CSVEEGGIREQFF.

The genes are TRBV29-1 and TRBJ2-7; D is uncertain. The CDR3 contains 12 residues. Trimming removed 8 bases at V and 2 bases at J, with 13 bases between. CDR1 is SQVTM and CDR2 is ANQGSEA in the germline V gene. The CDR3 sequence is CSTVKGTYEQYF. The CDR3 bases are TGCAGCACAGTCAAAGGGACCTACGAGCAGTACTTC.

This clonotype was picked up a small number of times. The J gene is TRBJ1-2, the V gene TRBV4-3; D not resolved. In germline, CDR1 is LGHNA, CDR2 YSLEER. The CDR3 is made up of 14 amino acids. With 0 bases removed from V and 5 bases from J, the gap between germline ends came to 10 bases. As DNA, the CDR3 is TGCGCCAGCAGCCAAGAATCCTGGGATTATGGCTACACCTTC. Its protein product is CASSQESWDYGYTF.

The chain has TRBV7-9 and TRBJ1-3; D is undetermined. The CDR3 consists of 13 residues. Trimming took off 3 bases at V and 7 bases at J, with 10 bases between the two ends. CDR1 is SEHNR, CDR2 FQNEAQ, per germline (reference sequence). The CDR3 DNA is TGTGCCAGCAGCTTGGGGATAGCGAACACCATATATTTT. As protein: CASSLGIANTIYF.

The V and J genes are TRBV10-3 and TRBJ1-4; maybe TRBD1 (6 bases). Germline V gives CDR1 ENHRY, CDR2 SYGVKD. The length of the CDR3 is 17 residues. V was shortened by 2 bases and J by 6 bases, with 19 bases between the two germline ends. The CDR3 region has the DNA TGTGCCATCAGTGAGCAGGCGGGCACCGGGGGCGATGAAAAACTGTTTTTT. Translated: CAISEQAGTGGDEKLFF.

With regard to this clonotype: Being one base from a much bigger clone, this may be a read error. V usage is TRBV7-8 and J usage is TRBJ1-3; D gene uncertain. The CDR3 has 18 amino acids. Germline CDR1 and CDR2: SGHVS and FQNEAQ. CDR3 in amino acids: CASSLDPETSLTGNIIYF. The CDR3, as DNA: TGTGCCAGCAGCTTAGACCCTGAAACGTCTTTGACTGGAAACATCATATATTTT.

This clonotype was seen repeatedly, ten times or more. The chain couples TRBV3-1 to TRBJ2-5; D gene uncertain. Trimming removed 2 bases from V and 6 bases from J, with 16 bases in between. Germline V gene data show CDR1 as LGHDT and CDR2 as YNNKEL (reference sequence). CDR3 length: 15 amino acids. The CDR3 sequence: CASSQTRRAAQTQYF. Written as DNA, the CDR3 is TGTGCCAGCAGCCAAACCCGACGGGCGGCGCAGACCCAGTACTTC.

The rearrangement joins TRBV29-1 to TRBJ2-5, with TRBD2 identical over 7 bases. This CDR3 contains 14 residues. Germline V lookup: CDR1 SQVTM, CDR2 ANQGSEA. V dropped 4 bases and J dropped 1; count of bases not matched to a gene: 6. The CDR3 here is CSVGLAPGQETQYF. The CDR3 DNA follows: TGCAGCGTTGGACTAGCCCCAGGCCAAGAGACCCAGTACTTC.

This clonotype was seen at least ten times. This rearrangement joins TRBV5-1 to TRBJ2-7; 8 bases are shared with TRBD1. Germline V gene lookup returns CDR1 SGHRS and CDR2 YFSETQ. The CDR3 covers 13 residues. V dropped 2 bases and J dropped 5; count of bases not matched to a gene: 3. The CDR3 DNA reads as TGCGCCAGCAGCTTCGGACAGGGAGACGAGCAGTACTTC. Protein sequence: CASSFGQGDEQYF.

The chain carries TRBV4-1 and TRBJ1-3, with 9 bases fitting TRBD1. The CDR3 extends over 17 amino acids. Germline V gives CDR1 MGHRA, CDR2 YSYEKL. Trimming at V came to 4 bases and at J to 3 bases, leaving 10 bases not matched to a gene. Here the CDR3 DNA reads TGCGCCAGCAGCCTTGACTGGGGACAGGGTTATGGAAACACCATATATTTT. This encodes CASSLDWGQGYGNTIYF.

The chain's CDR3 is CASTPEGGNTIYF. The CDR3 bases are TGTGCCAGCACGCCGGAGGGGGGGAACACCATATATTTT. The rearrangement joins TRBV2 to TRBJ1-3; maybe TRBD1 (6 bases). Germline assignment: CDR1 SNHLY and CDR2 FYNNEI. The CDR3 spans 13 residues. Between the trimmed V and J ends, which lost 7 bases and 7 bases, there was a span of 14 bases.

This clonotype showed up just a few times. The chain couples TRBV10-3 to TRBJ1-1; D may be TRBD1 (5 bases). The length of the CDR3 is 13 residues. CDR1 and CDR2 (germline): ENHRY, SYGVKD. V shed 10 bases and J shed 0 bases, with 12 bases lying between them. The CDR3 spells CASREVLNTEAFF. CDR3 sequence (DNA): TGTGCCAGCAGGGAGGTTCTGAACACTGAAGCTTTCTTT.